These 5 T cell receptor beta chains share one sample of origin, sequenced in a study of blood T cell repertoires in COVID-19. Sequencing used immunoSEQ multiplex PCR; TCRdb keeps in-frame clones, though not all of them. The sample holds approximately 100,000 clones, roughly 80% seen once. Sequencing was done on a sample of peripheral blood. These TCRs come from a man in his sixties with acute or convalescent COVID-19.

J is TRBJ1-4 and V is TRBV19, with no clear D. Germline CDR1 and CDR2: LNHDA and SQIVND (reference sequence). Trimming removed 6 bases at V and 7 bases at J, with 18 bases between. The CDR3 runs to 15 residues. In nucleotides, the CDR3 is TGTGCCAGTAGCCAAGGGCGGGGTCTCGGTGAAAAACTGTTTTTT. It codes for CASSQGRGLGEKLFF.

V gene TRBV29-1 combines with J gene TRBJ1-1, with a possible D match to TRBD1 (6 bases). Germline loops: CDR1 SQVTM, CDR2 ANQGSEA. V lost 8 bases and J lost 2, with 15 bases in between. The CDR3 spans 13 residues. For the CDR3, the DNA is TGCAGCCCCACTTCAGGGGTTAACACTGAAGCTTTCTTT. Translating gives CSPTSGVNTEAFF.

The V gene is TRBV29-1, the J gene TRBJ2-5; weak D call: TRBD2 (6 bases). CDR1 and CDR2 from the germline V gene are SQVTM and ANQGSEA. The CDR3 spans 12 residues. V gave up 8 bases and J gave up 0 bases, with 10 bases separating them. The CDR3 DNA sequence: TGCAGCTTTAGCGGAGACCAAGAGACCCAGTACTTC. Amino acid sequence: CSFSGDQETQYF.

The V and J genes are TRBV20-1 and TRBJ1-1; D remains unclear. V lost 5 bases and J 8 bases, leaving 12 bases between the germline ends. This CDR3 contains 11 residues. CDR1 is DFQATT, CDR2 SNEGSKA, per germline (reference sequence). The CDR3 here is CSAQREAEAFF. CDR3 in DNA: TGCAGTGCTCAGAGAGAGGCCGAAGCTTTCTTT.

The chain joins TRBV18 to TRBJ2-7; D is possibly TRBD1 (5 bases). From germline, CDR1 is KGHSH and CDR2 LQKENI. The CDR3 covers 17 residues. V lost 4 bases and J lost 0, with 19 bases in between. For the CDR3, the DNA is TGTGCCAGCTCACAAGGGGTAGTCCAACCATACTCCTACGAGCAGTACGTC. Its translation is CASSQGVVQPYSYEQYV.